The table lists the clone carrying this T cell receptor beta chain with many counts. Trimming shortened V by 4 bases and J by 7 bases, and 16 bases separated the two germline ends. This CDR3 has 14 amino acids. CDR1 and CDR2 (germline): SGHTS, YDEGEE. These data belong to a study of spatial heterogeneity in lung cancer. The wider study: Detection consistently yielded more beta chains than alpha chains. TCR and UMI combinations that were unique each appeared, on average, more than ten times in raw reads.

Every individual TCR cDNA molecule carried its own unique molecular identifier, which allowed correction of PCR and sequencing errors. TCRdb re-called the 5' RACE reads with MiXCR, one entry per CDR3 protein. The sample comprises 3,200 or so distinct CDR3 sequences, about 3% of which are singletons, and 9.5% to 15% rests with the top ten. The time point denotes: sample taken at primary tumor resection. The TCR originated in a female donor with early-stage non-small cell lung cancer. Here the sequenced sample was normal lung tissue next to the tumor, taken at surgery. The V gene is TRBV5-8, the J gene TRBJ2-3; the D is unclear. The CDR3 here is CASSNSFVRNTQYF. CDR3 nucleotides: TGTGCCAGCAGCAACTCCTTCGTGAGGAATACGCAGTATTTT.